This TCR beta chain was sequenced in a study of Ad26.COV2.S vaccination and SARS-CoV-2 variants. At the level of the study: Donor allocation was to the COV1001 Ad26.COV2.S trial arm. In the study, Ad26.COV2.S was injected intramuscularly once, or twice 56 days apart. Study-level results: Whether participants received vaccine or placebo, their non-spike TCR breadth was similar.

Indicated treatment: 15 to 20 received Ad26.COV2.S at low or high dose, single or two shots; about five received placebo; per-sample allocation not given. Samples were taken on day 63 after the first vaccine or placebo injection. Profiling relied on immunoSEQ multiplex PCR, and the TCRdb table lists in-frame clones only, not all of them. The sample consists of around 450,000 clones, 89% of them appearing once. A note on this clone: Its antigen is as yet unknown. This specimen includes other DNA sequences encoding the same CDR3.

Germline V CDR1 and CDR2: MDHEN, SYDVKM. V dropped 5 bases and J dropped 5 bases, with 6 bases sitting between them. This CDR3 is 11 amino acids long. The chain couples TRBV28 to TRBJ1-2; D ambiguous. The receptor was isolated from a person between 18 and 65 years old who received the Ad26.COV2.S COVID-19 vaccine or a placebo. The sample consisted of peripheral blood, taken in a trial of Ad26.COV2.S vaccine versus placebo. CDR3 amino acids: CASSLYYGYTF. The CDR3 coding sequence is TGTGCCAGCAGTCTGTATTATGGCTACACCTTC.